The T cell receptor (beta chain) described here comes from a study of shared clonotypes between healthy human individuals. General study findings and limits: The four-donor shared clonotypes exceeded non-shared clonotypes in generation probability, with non-shared ones scoring lower.

Assay runs were performed at deep level. Several immunoSEQ plates received, in even portions, the genomic DNA of each subset. Sequenced by immunoSEQ multiplex PCR; TCRdb stores in-frame clones only, minus some. The table includes roughly 2,000,000 clones, about 95% detected once. Germline V gene sequence: CDR1 SGHTA, CDR2 FQGNSA. CDR3 length: 17 residues. Trimming left V 0 bases short and J 0 bases short, with 12 bases between. With regard to this clone: Its antigen is still unknown.

Terminally differentiated effector memory CD45RA+ cells were excluded from the naive CD8 cells, which were CD45RO-negative and positively selected for CCR7. The sequenced sample consisted of naive CD8+ T cells sorted from blood. V is TRBV7-2 and J is TRBJ1-3; D is unresolved. The sequence came from a man between 18 and 35 years old in good health. Here the CDR3 DNA reads TGTGCCAGCAGCTTAGCGAGTGCTGATTCCTCTGGAAACACCATATATTTT. It codes for CASSLASADSSGNTIYF.